The 4 T cell receptor beta chains below come from one sample, sequenced in a study of T cells after yellow fever vaccination. TCRdb itself ran the 5' RACE reads through MiXCR, one entry per CDR3 protein. The table lists approximately 330,000 distinct CDR3 sequences, around 12% of them singletons. Here the sequenced sample was CD4+ T cells sorted from PBMCs, taken 15 days after the yellow fever booster vaccination. Receptors originate from a man between 18 and 29 years old who received the YFV17D yellow fever vaccine.

This clonotype was found a few times. The V call is TRBV29-1, the J call TRBJ1-5, with TRBD1 identical over 9 bases. CDR3 length equals 13 residues. The germline CDR1 and CDR2 sequences are SQVTM and ANQGSEA. With 6 bases clipped from V and 7 bases from J, the junction kept 7 bases outside the gene matches. The CDR3 coding sequence is TGCAGCGTCAAGGGACAGGGAGGGCAGCCCCAGCATTTT. This gives the protein CSVKGQGGQPQHF.

V is TRBV7-2 and J is TRBJ1-2; D remains ambiguous. Trimming took off 7 bases at V and 4 bases at J, with 7 bases between the two ends. Germline-derived CDR1 and CDR2 are SGHTA and FQGNSA. There are 11 residues in the CDR3. The DNA of the CDR3 is TGTGCCAGCACTGGCTTCTATGGCTACACCTTC. Translating it yields CASTGFYGYTF.

This sequence joins TRBV10-3 and TRBJ2-1, with TRBD2 matching 16 bases. CDR3 size: 14 residues. Germline CDR1 is ENHRY and CDR2 is SYGVKD. With 8 bases clipped from V and 9 bases from J, the junction kept 4 bases outside the gene matches. The CDR3 DNA follows: TGTGCCATCGGGACTAGCGGGGGGGATGGTGAGCAGTTCTTC. It encodes CAIGTSGGDGEQFF.

V and J are TRBV5-5 and TRBJ1-6; 7 nucleotides agree with TRBD1. V dropped 7 bases and J dropped 6; count of bases not matched to a gene: 13. Germline V gene lookup returns CDR1 SGHKS and CDR2 YYEKEE (reference sequence). The length of the CDR3 is 16 residues. CDR3 DNA sequence: TGTGCCAGCCGGCGCCAGGGGGACAGTTCTAATTCACCCCTCCACTTT. Encoded protein: CASRRQGDSSNSPLHF.